The T cell receptor (beta chain) described here comes from a study of cytomegalovirus exposure and HLA in healthy donors. Findings and limits, study-wide: Per a later analysis, about 18,000 TCR beta sequences showed association with HLA alleles at 0.05 false discovery rate. Donor immune exposure was known only as CMV serostatus.

The study ran its PCR with 60 Vbeta and 13 Jbeta primers. Method: immunoSEQ multiplex PCR; TCRdb's copy keeps in-frame clones and lacks some. Found here are 170,000 or so clones, around 77% of them singletons; the top ten hold 1%. Per germline, CDR1 MGHRA and CDR2 YSYEKL. The length of the CDR3 is 16 residues. Trimming at V came to 4 bases and at J to 2 bases, leaving 7 bases not matched to a gene. Of note for this clone: Its target is unknown.

Sequencing was performed on PBMCs. The TCR was taken from a woman aged 45-65 years in good health and CMV-seropositive. The rearrangement joins TRBV4-1 to TRBJ2-2, with 7 positions matching TRBD1. CDR3 in amino acids: CASSLSGTDNTGELFF. The CDR3 coding sequence is TGCGCCAGCAGCCTTTCCGGGACAGACAACACCGGGGAGCTGTTTTTT.